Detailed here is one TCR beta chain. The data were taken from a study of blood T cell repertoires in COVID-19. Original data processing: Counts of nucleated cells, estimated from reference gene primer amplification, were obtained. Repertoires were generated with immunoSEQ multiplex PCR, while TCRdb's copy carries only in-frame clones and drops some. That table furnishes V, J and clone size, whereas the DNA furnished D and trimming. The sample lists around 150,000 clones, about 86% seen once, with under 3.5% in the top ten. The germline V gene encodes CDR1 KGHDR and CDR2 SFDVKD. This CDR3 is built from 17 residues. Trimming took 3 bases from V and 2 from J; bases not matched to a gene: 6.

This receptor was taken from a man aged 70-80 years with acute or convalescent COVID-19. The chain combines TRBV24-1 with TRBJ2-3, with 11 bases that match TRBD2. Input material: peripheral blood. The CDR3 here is CATSDPRTSGSTDTQYF. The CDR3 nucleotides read TGTGCCACCAGTGATCCTCGGACTAGCGGGTCCACAGATACGCAGTATTTT.